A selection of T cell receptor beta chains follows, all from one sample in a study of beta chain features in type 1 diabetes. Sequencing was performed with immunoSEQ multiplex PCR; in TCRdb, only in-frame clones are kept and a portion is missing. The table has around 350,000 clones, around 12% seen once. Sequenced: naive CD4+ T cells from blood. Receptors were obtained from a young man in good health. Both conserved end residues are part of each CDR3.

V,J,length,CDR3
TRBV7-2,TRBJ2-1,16,CASSLGGRLTYNEQFF
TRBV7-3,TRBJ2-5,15,CASSPRTSGPSEQYF
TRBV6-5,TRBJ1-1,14,CASSRPQGRTEAFF
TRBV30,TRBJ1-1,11,CAWSDRTEAFF
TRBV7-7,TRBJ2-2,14,CASSPTGSTGELFF
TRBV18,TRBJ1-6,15,CASSPPAQGGSPLHF
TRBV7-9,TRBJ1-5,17,CASSLWQGADSNQPQHF
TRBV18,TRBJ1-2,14,CASSPGQGPRGYTF
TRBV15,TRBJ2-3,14,CATSRLSGGDTQYF
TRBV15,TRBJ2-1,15,CATSFDRGSYNEQFF
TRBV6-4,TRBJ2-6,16,CASSAQGSSGANVLTF
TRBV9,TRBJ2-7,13,CASSAGRVSEQYF
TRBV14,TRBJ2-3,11,CASSYTDTQYF
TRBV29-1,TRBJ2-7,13,CSVVGRSNYEQYF
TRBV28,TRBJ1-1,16,CASSSRRQGPNTEAFF
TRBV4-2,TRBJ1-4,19,CASSQDFIQGKAIDEKLFF
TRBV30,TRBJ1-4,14,CAGSPGQLNEKLFF
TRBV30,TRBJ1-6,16,CAWSGTVSSYNSPLHF
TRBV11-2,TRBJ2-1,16,CASSLQTGLGYNEQFF
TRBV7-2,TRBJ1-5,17,CASSLVWDRGLHQPQHF
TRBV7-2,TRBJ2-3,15,CASSSGGRSTDTQYF
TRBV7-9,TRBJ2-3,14,CASSQGQFTDTQYF
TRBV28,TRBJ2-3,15,CASSLAGGNTDTQYF
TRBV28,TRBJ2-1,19,CASSGVAGGLGNAYNEQFF
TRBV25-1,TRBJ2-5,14,CASSYGLLQETQYF
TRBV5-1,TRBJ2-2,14,CASSLGPGGGELFF
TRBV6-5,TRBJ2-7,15,CASRRLAGAVYEQYF
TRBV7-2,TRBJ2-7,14,CASSPSGIPYEQYF
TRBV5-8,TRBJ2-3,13,CASRTGGIDTQYF
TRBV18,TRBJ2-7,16,CASSPPPGQGAREQYF
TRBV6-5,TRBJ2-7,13,CASSPREAYEQYF
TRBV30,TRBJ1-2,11,CAWSDGYGYTF
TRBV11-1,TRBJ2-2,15,CASSLQGANTGELFF
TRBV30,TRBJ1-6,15,CAWSPGTGDNSPLHF
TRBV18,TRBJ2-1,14,CASSPGQGAGEQFF
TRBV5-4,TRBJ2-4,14,CASSQSGTANIQYF
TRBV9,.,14,CASSVRDRWYEQYF
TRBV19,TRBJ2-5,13,CASSIGQKETQYF
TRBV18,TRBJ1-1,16,CASSLRTGTEGTEAFF
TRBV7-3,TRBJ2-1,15,CASSLRGGHYNEQFF
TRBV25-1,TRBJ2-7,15,CASSDRLGSRHEQYF
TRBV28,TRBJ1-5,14,CASARDRSNQPQHF
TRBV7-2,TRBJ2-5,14,CASSAAGGQETQYF
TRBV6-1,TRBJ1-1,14,CASSRDRGLSEAFF
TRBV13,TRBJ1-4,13,CASSAPGFEKLFF